Below, 23 T cell receptor beta chains from the same sample are listed, as sequenced in a study of neurological immune-mediated disorders. MiXCR was run by TCRdb on the 5' RACE reads, yielding one entry per CDR3 protein. The data show roughly 50,000 distinct CDR3 sequences, approximately 11% seen once. Time point specified: longitudinal time-point 3. The sequenced material came from PBMCs. These receptors were collected from a male donor with HTLV-1-associated myelopathy (HAM/TSP).

This clonotype appeared many times. This chain uses TRBV5-6 with TRBJ2-1; 7 bases align to TRBD1. CDR3 size: 15 residues. V was pared by 1 base and J by 8 bases, with 9 bases of the junction left unmatched. Germline CDR1 SGHDT, CDR2 YYEEEE. The CDR3 loop is CASSLWDRTLHEQFF. The CDR3 bases are TGTGCCAGCAGCTTGTGGGACAGAACCCTCCATGAGCAGTTCTTC.

The chain combines TRBV4-3 with TRBJ1-1; 8 bases match TRBD1. The CDR3 has 17 amino acids. V lost 0 bases, J lost 6 bases, and 12 bases stayed unmatched. CDR1 is LGHNA and CDR2 is YSLEER in the germline V gene. The CDR3 region has the DNA TGCGCCAGCAGCCAAGATTCGTGGACAGGGTGTAACGCTGAAGCTTTCTTT. This translates into CASSQDSWTGCNAEAFF.

Ten or more counts support this clonotype. The V gene is TRBV20-1, the J gene TRBJ2-3; the D gene is possibly TRBD2 (5 bases). With 2 bases removed from V and 0 bases from J, the gap between germline ends came to 12 bases. The CDR3 consists of 15 residues. Germline CDR1 DFQATT, CDR2 SNEGSKA (reference sequence). CDR3 amino acids: CSARSASPSTDTQYF. The CDR3 DNA is TGCAGTGCTAGATCGGCTAGCCCGAGCACAGATACGCAGTATTTT.

In this sample, this clonotype turned up many times. This sequence joins TRBV6-2 or TRBV6-3 and TRBJ2-7, with 7 bases lining up with TRBD1. The V gene end was trimmed by 6 bases and the J gene end by 4 bases; junction bases not matched to a gene: 6. The CDR3 length is 13 residues. CDR1 is MNHEY and CDR2 is SVGEGT in the germline V gene. The CDR3 is CASRGQGEYEQYF. CDR3 sequence (DNA): TGTGCCAGCAGAGGTCAGGGGGAATACGAGCAGTACTTC.

The genes are TRBV20-1 and TRBJ1-5; 7 bases fit TRBD1. CDR3 length: 15 residues. CDR1 is DFQATT, CDR2 SNEGSKA, per germline (reference sequence). V was pared by 0 bases and J by 7 bases, with 9 bases of the junction left unmatched. CDR3 in amino acids: CSARDQGGEVQPQHF. The CDR3 DNA reads TGCAGTGCTAGAGATCAAGGGGGCGAGGTCCAGCCCCAGCATTTT.

About this clonotype: A much larger clone is a single base away; this may be a read error. The rearrangement uses TRBV29-1 and TRBJ1-2; D not resolved. The CDR3 totals 13 residues. V shed 5 bases and J shed 4 bases, with 14 bases lying between them. The germline CDR1 and CDR2 sequences are SQVTM and ANQGSEA. CDR3 DNA sequence: TGCAGCGTTAACCTCAAGGGAACCTATGGCTACACCTTC. This translates into CSVNLKGTYGYTF.

The sample holds many counts of this clonotype. The chain employs TRBV15 and TRBJ2-2; TRBD1 is a possible D gene (7 bases). This CDR3 has 12 residues. V gave up 4 bases and J gave up 13 bases, with 13 bases separating them. Germline CDR1 LNHNV, CDR2 YYDKDF (reference sequence). CDR3 nucleotide sequence: TGTGCCACCAGCACTACGGGGGACAGGCTGTTTTTT. Its protein is CATSTTGDRLFF.

Ten or more counts support this clonotype. The gene calls are TRBV7-8 and TRBJ2-5; D unclear. Germline assignment: CDR1 SGHVS and CDR2 FQNEAQ. This CDR3 has 11 residues. Trimming shortened V by 2 bases and J by 5 bases, and 3 bases separated the two germline ends. In nucleotides, the CDR3 is TGTGCCAGCAGCTTAATGGAGACCCAGTACTTC. Translation gives CASSLMETQYF.

In this sample, this clonotype turned up many times. The J gene is TRBJ2-1, the V gene TRBV20-1, with TRBD2 identical over 9 bases. The CDR3 totals 15 residues. Germline V gene data show CDR1 as DFQATT and CDR2 as SNEGSKA (reference sequence). V dropped 0 bases and J dropped 1; count of bases not matched to a gene: 1. CDR3 residues: CSARDLAGSYNEQFF. CDR3 DNA sequence: TGCAGTGCTAGAGATCTAGCGGGGTCCTACAATGAGCAGTTCTTC.

This clonotype was seen at least ten times. Here the CDR3 omits its conserved ending phenylalanine or tryptophan, so a read error is the likely source. J is TRBJ1-5 and V is TRBV6-5; D uncertain. V shed 0 bases and J shed 9 bases, with 12 bases lying between them. The germline CDR1 and CDR2 sequences are MNHEY and SVGAGI. This CDR3 spans 14 amino acids. The CDR3 reads CASSYSGGERPQHS. The CDR3 nucleotides read TGTGCCAGCAGTTACTCGGGCGGGGAGCGGCCCCAGCATTCT.

This clonotype was seen at least ten times. This chain links TRBV7-9 with TRBJ2-3; TRBD1 is a possible D gene (8 bases). The CDR3 extends over 15 amino acids. Trimming took 5 bases from V and 2 from J, leaving 14 bases between them. Germline V gene lookup returns CDR1 SEHNR and CDR2 FQNEAQ (reference sequence). This CDR3 is CASSRTGGATDTQYF. CDR3 sequence (DNA): TGTGCCAGCAGCCGAACAGGGGGGGCCACAGATACGCAGTATTTT.

The V call is TRBV28, the J call TRBJ2-7, with D perhaps TRBD1 or TRBD2 (5 bases each). The germline V gene has CDR1 MDHEN and CDR2 SYDVKM. CDR3 length: 13 residues. Trimming pared 4 bases from V and 2 bases from J, leaving 9 bases between. CDR3: CASSSGPPYEQYF. The CDR3 region has the DNA TGTGCCAGCAGTTCGGGGCCCCCCTACGAGCAGTACTTC.

On this clonotype: This CDR3 is missing its conserved last phenylalanine or tryptophan, likely due to a read error. V gene TRBV10-3 combines with J gene TRBJ2-3; TRBD1 matches 9 bases. Per the germline V gene, CDR1 is ENHRY and CDR2 is SYGVKD. The CDR3 runs to 17 residues. CDR3 sequence reads: CVISGSTGTGLTDTQYI. CDR3 DNA: TGTGTCATCAGTGGGTCGACGGGGACAGGGTTGACAGATACGCAGTATATT.

This clonotype was detected ten times or more. The chain uses TRBV20-1 and TRBJ2-6, with 8 positions matching TRBD1. The germline V gene encodes CDR1 DFQATT and CDR2 SNEGSKA (reference sequence). J was trimmed by 4 bases and V by 6 bases; bases with no gene match: 11. The CDR3 runs to 16 residues. The CDR3 nucleotides are TGCAGTGCCACCGGGACAGGCCGACTGGGGGCCAACGTCCTGACTTTC. Protein sequence: CSATGTGRLGANVLTF.

This clonotype was counted at least ten times. The chain couples TRBV24-1 to TRBJ1-2; the D gene is possibly TRBD1 (5 bases). There are 15 residues in the CDR3. Germline V CDR1 and CDR2: KGHDR, SFDVKD. V was cut by 6 bases and J by 3 bases, with 16 bases left in between. CDR3 amino acids: CATSISRGGDYGYTF. CDR3 DNA sequence: TGTGCCACCAGTATCTCCCGAGGAGGGGACTATGGCTACACCTTC.

There are many counts of this clonotype. The chain has TRBV6-4 and TRBJ2-3; possible D gene TRBD1, 5 bases. CDR3 length: 15 amino acids. CDR1 and CDR2 from the germline V gene are MRHNA and SNTAGT. The V gene lost 6 bases and the J gene lost 0 bases, with 13 bases spanning the gap. CDR3 sequence: CASSQDKTSTDTQYF. As DNA, the CDR3 is TGTGCCAGCAGCCAGGACAAGACTAGCACAGATACGCAGTATTTT.

This clonotype was counted at least ten times. V and J are TRBV7-2 and TRBJ2-1; a weak D match, TRBD1 (6 bases). V shed 10 bases and J shed 3 bases, with 16 bases lying between them. Germline V CDR1 and CDR2: SGHTA, FQGNSA. The CDR3 totals 14 residues. CDR3 residues: CATSPRGFYNEQFF. In nucleotides, the CDR3 is TGTGCCACCTCACCCAGGGGCTTCTACAATGAGCAGTTCTTC.

This clonotype came up many times. This chain uses TRBV6-2 or TRBV6-3 with TRBJ1-6, with TRBD1 identical over 8 bases. Germline V gives CDR1 MNHEY, CDR2 SVGEGT. There are 15 residues in the CDR3. Germline trimming cut 7 bases from V and 10 bases from J; bases unmatched to any gene: 12. The CDR3 DNA reads TGTGCCAGCACCGACCCAGGGGGCGCCTGGTCACCCCTCCACTTT. Its protein is CASTDPGGAWSPLHF.

This clonotype was recorded many times. The chain employs TRBV11-2 and TRBJ2-1; 7 bases agree with TRBD2. V shed 5 bases and J 10 bases; nucleotides not matched to a gene: 8. The CDR3 sequence is 13 residues long. Germline V gene sequence: CDR1 SGHAT, CDR2 FQNNGV. This CDR3 reads CASSPTTGGEQFF. In DNA, the CDR3 is TGTGCCAGCAGCCCCACGACGGGGGGAGAGCAGTTCTTC.

This clonotype was observed many times. This chain links TRBV12-3 or TRBV12-4 with TRBJ1-2, with D possibly being TRBD1 (5 bases). The CDR3 is 14 residues long. V was shortened by 7 bases and J by 0 bases, with 12 bases between the two germline ends. In DNA form, the CDR3 reads TGTGCCAGCACTATAGGGGCAGCTAACTATGGCTACACCTTC. Translating it yields CASTIGAANYGYTF.

The chain carries TRBV20-1 and TRBJ2-1; TRBD2 aligns across 13 bases. The V gene's germline CDR1 is DFQATT and CDR2 SNEGSKA (reference sequence). The CDR3 is 19 amino acids. V dropped 5 bases and J dropped 6; count of bases not matched to a gene: 19. Here the CDR3 reads CSALTNPGLAGLLGNEQFF. CDR3 in DNA: TGCAGTGCTTTAACCAACCCGGGACTAGCGGGGTTACTTGGCAATGAGCAGTTCTTC.

This clonotype was seen a single time. A much larger clone differs by one base, so this may be a read error. The chain uses TRBV2 and TRBJ1-5; D is unresolved. This CDR3 has 14 residues. Germline V gene lookup returns CDR1 SNHLY and CDR2 FYNNEI. The DNA for the CDR3 is TGTGCCAGCAGCGATGACGGATACAATCAGACCCAGCATTTT. Translation: CASSDDGYNQTQHF.

There are many counts of this clonotype. The chain carries TRBV27 and TRBJ1-2; 8 nucleotides align to TRBD1. In germline, CDR1 is MNHEY, CDR2 SMNVEV (reference sequence). Trimming at V came to 6 bases and at J to 6 bases, leaving 6 bases not matched to a gene. The CDR3 extends over 13 amino acids. CDR3 sequence (DNA): TGTGCCAGCAGGCTAACAGGGGGGGATGGCTACACCTTC. Residues: CASRLTGGDGYTF.